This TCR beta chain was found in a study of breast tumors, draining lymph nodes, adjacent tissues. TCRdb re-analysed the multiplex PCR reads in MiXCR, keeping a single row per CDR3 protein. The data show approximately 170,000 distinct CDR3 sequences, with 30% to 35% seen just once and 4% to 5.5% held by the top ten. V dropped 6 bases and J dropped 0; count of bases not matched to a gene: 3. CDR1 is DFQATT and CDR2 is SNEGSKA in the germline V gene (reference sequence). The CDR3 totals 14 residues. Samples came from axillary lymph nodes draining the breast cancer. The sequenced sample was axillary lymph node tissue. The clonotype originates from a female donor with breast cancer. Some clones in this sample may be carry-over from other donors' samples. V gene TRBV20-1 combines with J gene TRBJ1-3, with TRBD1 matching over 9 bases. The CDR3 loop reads CSALDRGSGNTIYF. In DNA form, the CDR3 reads TGCAGTGCCCTGGACAGGGGCTCTGGAAACACCATATATTTT.